The 24 T cell receptor beta chains in this list originate from one sample, sequenced in a study of blood T cells in healthy people across ages. Sample-barcoded 5' priming and a J-beta primer mix drove a second PCR of roughly 6 to 12 cycles. One entry per CDR3 protein, called by TCRdb with MiXCR from the 5' RACE reads. The sample yields about 590,000 distinct CDR3 sequences, 25% to 30% seen once. The specimen sequenced was blood. Every receptor here comes from a woman aged 80 or over in good health.

This chain uses TRBV20-1 with TRBJ2-6; TRBD1 or TRBD2 may be the D gene (5 bases each). Germline V lookup: CDR1 DFQATT, CDR2 SNEGSKA (reference sequence). The CDR3 extends over 16 amino acids. The V end lost 2 bases, the J end lost 4 bases, and 15 bases lay between the germline ends. The CDR3 spells CSARQRQGSGANVLTF. CDR3 nucleotide sequence: TGCAGTGCTAGACAGCGGCAGGGTTCCGGGGCCAACGTCCTGACTTTC.

This clonotype was seen ten or more times. The J gene is TRBJ2-3, the V gene TRBV6-5; 7 nucleotides align to TRBD1. CDR1 is MNHEY and CDR2 is SVGAGI in the germline V gene. This CDR3 has 15 residues. V lost 6 bases, J lost 2 bases, and 8 bases stayed unmatched. The CDR3 coding sequence is TGTGCCAGCAGGCTACAGGGGACCTACACAGATACGCAGTATTTT. Translating gives CASRLQGTYTDTQYF.

Many counts were recorded for this clonotype. The chain is built from TRBV7-6 and TRBJ2-3; D uncertain. This CDR3 is 13 amino acids long. Germline CDR1 and CDR2: SGHVS and FNYEAQ. V was cut by 5 bases and J by 1 base, with 7 bases left in between. The CDR3 is CASSPGGTDTQYF. CDR3 coding DNA: TGTGCCAGCAGCCCTGGGGGCACAGATACGCAGTATTTT.

This clonotype turned up a few times. The chain employs TRBV7-2 and TRBJ2-1; 7 bases match TRBD1. Per the germline V gene, CDR1 is SGHTA and CDR2 is FQGNSA. The ends lost 6 bases at V and 10 bases at J; junction bases unmatched: 9. CDR3 length equals 13 residues. The CDR3 region is CASSRGQTYEQFF. The CDR3 region has the DNA TGTGCCAGCAGTCGGGGACAGACCTACGAGCAGTTCTTC.

This rearrangement joins TRBV20-1 to TRBJ2-1; D is ambiguous. The end of the DNA aligns better with TRBJ2-7, so the J call may be wrong. The CDR3 spans 15 residues. Germline lookup yields CDR1 DFQATT and CDR2 SNEGSKA (reference sequence). For the CDR3, the DNA is TGCAGTGCGTGGCCCAAGGGTGCGCGAGACTACGAGCAGTACTTC. This codes for CSAWPKGARDYEQYF.

This clonotype appeared many times. The CDR3 reads CSGGQDVYEQYF. The DNA of the CDR3 is TGCAGCGGGGGACAGGATGTTTACGAGCAGTACTTC. This chain links TRBV29-1 with TRBJ2-7, with 8 bases fitting TRBD1. Trimming cost V 7 bases and J 4 bases; bases outside gene matches: 6. Germline CDR1 is SQVTM and CDR2 is ANQGSEA. CDR3 size: 12 residues.

In its sample, this clonotype was seen many times. The chain has TRBV5-1 and TRBJ2-7; D unresolved. V lost 0 bases to trimming and J lost 1 base, with 5 bases between them. Germline assignment: CDR1 SGHRS and CDR2 YFSETQ. The CDR3 sequence is 13 residues long. In DNA, the CDR3 is TGCGCCAGCAGCTTGGCCGGATCCTACGAGCAGTACTTC. It encodes CASSLAGSYEQYF.

Note on this clonotype: This sequence may be a read error, since a much larger clone differs from it by one base. The CDR3 sequence is CSARTGWGTSEGTQYF. The CDR3 DNA reads as TGCAGTGCTAGGACCGGATGGGGGACATCCGAGGGTACGCAGTATTTT. The chain combines TRBV20-1 with TRBJ2-3; possibly TRBD1 for D (6 bases). The length of the CDR3 is 16 residues. V lost 3 bases and J 8 bases, leaving 24 bases between the germline ends. CDR1 is DFQATT, CDR2 SNEGSKA, per germline (reference sequence).

CDR3 DNA: TGTGCCAGCAGCTCCACTACTACAGATACGCAGTATTTT. It encodes CASSSTTTDTQYF. The rearrangement uses TRBV7-2 and TRBJ2-3; the D is unclear. V lost 4 bases and J lost 3, with 8 bases in between. Germline loops: CDR1 SGHTA, CDR2 FQGNSA. CDR3 size: 13 residues.

V and J are TRBV20-1 and TRBJ2-5, with TRBD1 matching 11 bases. The CDR3 contains 14 residues. Trimming cost V 6 bases and J 2 bases; bases outside gene matches: 5. The germline V gene has CDR1 DFQATT and CDR2 SNEGSKA (reference sequence). CDR3 sequence (DNA): TGCAGTGCAAACGGACAGGGGGCTCAAGAGACCCAGTACTTC. Translation gives CSANGQGAQETQYF.

The rearrangement uses TRBV2 and TRBJ2-7; D is undetermined. CDR3 length: 13 amino acids. Trimming removed 2 bases at V and 9 bases at J, with 14 bases between. Germline V lookup: CDR1 SNHLY, CDR2 FYNNEI. In DNA form, the CDR3 reads TGTGCCAGCAGTGAACCACCTGACCCGTGGCAGTACTTC. Its translation: CASSEPPDPWQYF.

The sample holds a few counts of this clonotype. The chain has TRBV28 and TRBJ2-3; 9 nucleotides match TRBD2. This CDR3 region has 16 residues. CDR1 MDHEN and CDR2 SYDVKM come from the germline V gene. The trim removed 1 base at V and 9 bases at J, leaving 11 bases unmatched. The DNA for the CDR3 is TGTGCCAGCAGTTTATTAGGCGGGGGGGCACAACGAACGCAGTATTTT. Translated, it gives CASSLLGGGAQRTQYF.

A single count supports this clonotype. The rearrangement uses TRBV27 and TRBJ2-1; D remains unclear. Germline V gene lookup returns CDR1 MNHEY and CDR2 SMNVEV (reference sequence). The CDR3 loop spans 13 amino acids. Trimming removed 5 bases from V and 8 bases from J, with 13 bases in between. CDR3 DNA sequence: TGTGCCAGCAGTCCAGACTGGGCCGATGAGCAGTTCTTC. Translation gives CASSPDWADEQFF.

This clonotype was observed many times. The chain couples TRBV5-1 to TRBJ2-6; TRBD1 aligns across 10 bases. The trim removed 3 bases at V and 0 bases at J, leaving 9 bases unmatched. The germline V gene has CDR1 SGHRS and CDR2 YFSETQ. This CDR3 has 19 amino acids. For the CDR3, the DNA is TGCGCCAGCAGCTCCCCGACAGGGGGCGCAATCTCTGGGGCCAACGTCCTGACTTTC. Residues: CASSSPTGGAISGANVLTF.

There are a few counts of this clonotype. The chain joins TRBV5-1 to TRBJ2-2; D tentatively fits TRBD1 or TRBD2 (6 bases each). Germline V lookup: CDR1 SGHRS, CDR2 YFSETQ. CDR3 length equals 15 residues. V was clipped by 0 bases and J by 6 bases, with 12 bases between them. The DNA of the CDR3 is TGCGCCAGCAGCTTGGCCTTGGAGGGGGCCGGGGAGCTGTTTTTT. This translates into CASSLALEGAGELFF.

This clonotype was seen a handful of times. CDR3 coding DNA: TGTGCCAGCAGTACAGGGGCGGGGGCAGATACGCAGTATTTT. Translating gives CASSTGAGADTQYF. The J gene is TRBJ2-3, the V gene TRBV6-5; D tentatively reads TRBD1 or TRBD2 (7 bases each). This CDR3 is built from 14 residues. The V end was cut by 5 bases, the J end by 4 bases, with 13 bases between. CDR1 MNHEY and CDR2 SVGAGI come from the germline V gene.

This clonotype showed up just once. A much bigger clone sits one base away, suggesting this may be a read error. The rearrangement joins TRBV5-1 to TRBJ2-7, with D possibly matching TRBD2 (5 bases). Per germline, CDR1 SGHRS and CDR2 YFSETQ. The CDR3 loop spans 14 amino acids. The CDR3 here is CTSSRMEVSYEQYF. In nucleotides, the CDR3 is TGCACCAGCAGCCGGATGGAGGTCTCCTACGAGCAGTACTTC.

This chain connects TRBV4-1 to TRBJ2-1; TRBD1 matches at 9 bases. Trimming cost V 5 bases and J 6 bases; bases outside gene matches: 8. Germline V lookup: CDR1 MGHRA, CDR2 YSYEKL. The CDR3 extends over 15 amino acids. CDR3 sequence (DNA): TGCGCCAGCAGCTCCCGGGACAGGGACCCCAATGAGCAGTTCTTC. It translates to CASSSRDRDPNEQFF.

This chain connects TRBV27 to TRBJ2-4; possibly TRBD1 for D (6 bases). The DNA end favors TRBJ2-7, so the J call may be wrong. Germline assignment: CDR1 MNHEY and CDR2 SMNVEV (reference sequence). This CDR3 has 15 residues. The CDR3 DNA sequence: TGTGCCAGCAGTGAAGCCACAGGGTTTTCCTACGAGCAGTACTTC. As protein: CASSEATGFSYEQYF.

Many counts were recorded for this clonotype. V and J are TRBV20-1 and TRBJ2-1; 9 nucleotides agree with TRBD2. Germline-derived CDR1 and CDR2 are DFQATT and SNEGSKA (reference sequence). The CDR3 runs to 14 residues. V shed 6 bases, J shed 6 bases, and the junction held 9 bases outside the gene matches. CDR3 in amino acids: CSAPEQRGVNEQFF. CDR3 nucleotides: TGCAGTGCACCAGAGCAGCGGGGGGTCAATGAGCAGTTCTTC.

The table lists this clonotype with a few counts. One junction end disagrees with the germline gene, perhaps due to a read error. The chain has TRBV18 and TRBJ2-5, with 7 bases that match TRBD1. The better agreement between TRBJ2-7 and the DNA end casts doubt on the J call. Germline V gene lookup returns CDR1 KGHSH and CDR2 LQKENI. The CDR3 consists of 13 residues. DNA of the CDR3: TGTGCCGGCTCACCACCGGCAGGGGGCGAGCAGTACTTC. It yields the protein CAGSPPAGGEQYF.

The chain uses TRBV20-1 and TRBJ1-2; 8 bases fit TRBD1. Germline CDR1 and CDR2: DFQATT and SNEGSKA (reference sequence). The CDR3 contains 13 residues. V lost 1 base, J lost 10 bases, and 8 bases stayed unmatched. The CDR3 is CSARAGQGYVYTF. CDR3 in DNA: TGCAGTGCTAGAGCAGGACAGGGCTACGTCTACACCTTC.

Regarding this clonotype: A clone one base away is much larger, so this may be a read error. The CDR3 DNA is TGCAGTGCTAATCGACAATTAACCTCCAGGGACCGCTACGAGCAGTACTTC. Translation: CSANRQLTSRDRYEQYF. The chain recombines TRBV20-1 with TRBJ2-7; TRBD1 or TRBD2 may be the D gene (5 bases each). The V gene lost 4 bases and the J gene lost 3 bases, with 25 bases spanning the gap. The CDR3 totals 17 residues. Per the germline V gene, CDR1 is DFQATT and CDR2 is SNEGSKA (reference sequence).

The V and J genes are TRBV7-6 and TRBJ2-2; D gene unclear. Trimming shortened V by 5 bases and J by 4 bases, and 14 bases separated the two germline ends. Germline values: CDR1 SGHVS, CDR2 FNYEAQ. The CDR3 has 15 amino acids. CDR3 region: CASSEPPRSTGELFF. The DNA of the CDR3 is TGTGCCAGCAGCGAACCCCCGCGAAGCACCGGGGAGCTGTTTTTT.